Below, 16 T cell receptor beta chains from the same sample are listed, as sequenced in a study of OX40 agonist ivuxolimab in advanced cancers. Sequencing was performed with immunoSEQ multiplex PCR; in TCRdb, only in-frame clones are kept and a portion is missing. This table has some 94,000 clones, 90% to 97% appearing once. The specimen was CD4+ or CD8+ T cells sorted from blood, collected in a trial of the OX40 agonist ivuxolimab. The receptors stem from an adult with an advanced solid tumor such as melanoma, head and neck, liver or kidney cancer.

The V gene is TRBV9, the J gene TRBJ2-7; 10 bases line up with TRBD1. CDR3 length: 15 residues. V lost 3 bases to trimming and J lost 2 bases; unmatched junction nucleotides: 5. Germline CDR1 reads SGDLS; CDR2 reads YYNGEE. The CDR3 nucleotides read TGTGCCAGCAGCGAGGGGACAGGGGCCCCCTACGAGCAGTACTTC. Translating gives CASSEGTGAPYEQYF.

The rearrangement joins TRBV13 to TRBJ2-2; D is unresolved. Between the trimmed V and J ends, which lost 1 base and 4 bases, there was a span of 13 bases. The germline CDR1 and CDR2 sequences are PRHDT and FYEKMQ (reference sequence). This CDR3 is 16 amino acids long. CDR3 protein: CASSLAAWSSTGELFF. CDR3 bases: TGTGCCAGCAGCTTAGCGGCATGGTCGAGCACCGGGGAGCTGTTTTTT. Full variable domain (remainder filled in from reference TRBV13 and TRBJ2-2): AAGVIQSPRHLIKEKRETATLKCYPIPRHDTVYWYQQGPGQDPQFLISFYEKMQSDKGSIPDRFSAQQFSDYHSELNMSSLELGDSALYFCASSLAAWSSTGELFFGEGSRLTVL.

The chain joins TRBV21-1 to TRBJ2-1; the DNA was not used to check the table's D call, TRBD1. TRBV21-1 is a pseudogene. The CDR3 is made up of 14 amino acids. DNA for the CDR3: TGTGCTATTAAAGACAGTACTTCTTTTGATGAGCAGTTCTTC. This translates into CAIKDSTSFDEQFF.

The table lists this clone with a count of one. The V gene is TRBV29-1, the J gene TRBJ2-7; a weak D match, TRBD1 (5 bases). This CDR3 is 14 amino acids long. Trimming shortened V by 1 base and J by 0 bases, and 10 bases separated the two germline ends. Germline V CDR1 and CDR2: SQVTM, ANQGSEA. CDR3 nucleotide sequence: TGCAGCGTTGAAGGGGCAGGGAACTCCTACGAGCAGTACTTC. This gives the protein CSVEGAGNSYEQYF.

This chain connects TRBV7-9 to TRBJ2-3; D gene uncertain. This CDR3 contains 16 residues. The germline V gene encodes CDR1 SEHNR and CDR2 FQNEAQ (reference sequence). Trimming shortened V by 5 bases and J by 1 base, and 16 bases separated the two germline ends. The CDR3 DNA sequence: TGTGCCAGCAGCCCCCCGACTCTCTCGGGCACAGATACGCAGTATTTT. Its translation is CASSPPTLSGTDTQYF.

V usage is TRBV19 and J usage is TRBJ2-7; 12 bases align to TRBD2. J was trimmed by 3 bases and V by 6 bases; bases with no gene match: 6. The CDR3 is 15 amino acids. Germline CDR1 LNHDA, CDR2 SQIVND (reference sequence). The CDR3 loop reads CASRQRTSGIYEQYF. The CDR3 DNA follows: TGTGCCAGTAGGCAGCGGACTAGCGGGATCTACGAGCAGTACTTC.

V is TRBV18 and J is TRBJ2-3, with D perhaps matching TRBD2 (5 bases). This CDR3 spans 16 amino acids. V shed 0 bases and J shed 7 bases, with 17 bases lying between them. The germline gives CDR1 KGHSH, CDR2 LQKENI. As DNA, the CDR3 is TGTGCCAGCTCACCACCTACGGGTCCGGGAACCTATACGCAGTATTTT. This codes for CASSPPTGPGTYTQYF.

CDR3 sequence (DNA): TGTGCCAGCAGTTTATCCCCCCGTTCCTCCTACAATGAGCAGTTCTTC. It codes for CASSLSPRSSYNEQFF. V usage is TRBV27 and J usage is TRBJ2-1, with D unresolved. Germline V lookup: CDR1 MNHEY, CDR2 SMNVEV (reference sequence). The V and J ends lost 0 bases and 0 bases respectively, with 9 bases between them. The CDR3 has 16 amino acids.

The chain uses TRBV27 and TRBJ2-3, with 11 nucleotides matching TRBD2. Germline trimming cut 3 bases from V and 3 bases from J; bases unmatched to any gene: 5. CDR3 size: 16 residues. Germline CDR1 and CDR2: MNHEY and SMNVEV (reference sequence). The CDR3 DNA sequence: TGTGCCAGCAGTTTCTCGGGACTAGCGGCAACAGATACGCAGTATTTT. Amino acid sequence: CASSFSGLAATDTQYF.

The rearrangement uses TRBV5-1 and TRBJ2-1; 9 nucleotides line up with TRBD2. The CDR3 covers 18 residues. Trimming took 0 bases from V and 7 from J; bases not matched to a gene: 14. The germline V gene has CDR1 SGHRS and CDR2 YFSETQ. The CDR3 sequence: CASSLAAHEVAGVNEQFF. The CDR3 nucleotides are TGCGCCAGCAGCTTGGCCGCCCATGAGGTAGCGGGAGTTAATGAGCAGTTCTTC.

As for this clone: The sample has other DNA sequences that encode this CDR3 too. This rearrangement joins TRBV28 to TRBJ1-5; a weak D match, TRBD1 (5 bases). Germline-derived CDR1 and CDR2 are MDHEN and SYDVKM. CDR3 length: 14 residues. V gave up 3 bases and J gave up 0 bases, with 6 bases separating them. CDR3 sequence: CASSLGDSNQPQHF. CDR3 in DNA: TGTGCCAGCAGTTTGGGGGATAGCAATCAGCCCCAGCATTTT.

V usage is TRBV7-9 and J usage is TRBJ2-7, with D maybe TRBD2 (6 bases). Germline lookup yields CDR1 SEHNR and CDR2 FQNEAQ (reference sequence). V shed 10 bases and J shed 2 bases, with 12 bases lying between them. The CDR3 loop spans 12 amino acids. The CDR3 DNA sequence: TGTGCCACCCAAGGAGGGGCCTACGAGCAGTACTTC. This sequence encodes CATQGGAYEQYF.

The chain uses TRBV27 and TRBJ2-7; D call uncertain. CDR3 length equals 12 residues. V was shortened by 5 bases and J by 0 bases, with 5 bases between the two germline ends. In germline, CDR1 is MNHEY, CDR2 SMNVEV (reference sequence). CDR3 coding DNA: TGTGCCAGCAGTGCCACCTCCTACGAGCAGTACTTC. Amino acids: CASSATSYEQYF.

This clone was counted once. The CDR3 DNA sequence: TGCGCCAGCAGCCAAGATGGGACAGACGGACACTACGAGCAGTACTTC. It yields the protein CASSQDGTDGHYEQYF. This sequence joins TRBV4-3 and TRBJ2-7; TRBD1 matches at 7 bases. CDR3 size: 16 residues. The J segment lost 3 bases and the V segment lost 0 bases, leaving 8 bases of the junction unmatched. Germline CDR1 reads LGHNA; CDR2 reads YSLEER.

This chain uses TRBV11-2 with TRBJ1-3; tentatively, D is TRBD1 (6 bases). The germline V gene has CDR1 SGHAT and CDR2 FQNNGV. The CDR3 extends over 16 amino acids. V lost 0 bases and J lost 2, with 11 bases in between. The DNA of the CDR3 is TGTGCCAGCAGCTTAGAATACAGGGTTCCTGGAAACACCATATATTTT. The encoded protein is CASSLEYRVPGNTIYF.

The chain combines TRBV5-1 with TRBJ2-7; D unresolved. The length of the CDR3 is 13 residues. Germline V gives CDR1 SGHRS, CDR2 YFSETQ. Trimming took 0 bases from V and 5 from J, leaving 9 bases between them. The CDR3 reads CASSLGLGNEQYF. The CDR3 DNA reads TGCGCCAGCAGCTTGGGTTTGGGGAACGAGCAGTACTTC.